This T cell receptor beta chain was obtained from a study of blood T cell repertoires in COVID-19. The assay was immunoSEQ multiplex PCR, and TCRdb's table has in-frame clones only and misses some. The table lists about 370,000 clones, around 91% of them singletons. The CDR3 extends over 16 amino acids. After removal of 1 base from V and 3 bases from J, the junction contained 6 bases not matched to a gene. Germline lookup yields CDR1 KGHSH and CDR2 LQKENI. Sequenced input: PBMCs or T cells enriched from blood (not recorded which). V gene TRBV18 combines with J gene TRBJ2-1, with TRBD2 identical over 7 bases. The receptor's source is a man between 18 and 35 years old who had recovered from COVID-19. CDR3 sequence reads: CASSPRVAGDYNEQFF. CDR3 nucleotides: TGTGCCAGCTCACCACGGGTTGCGGGAGACTACAATGAGCAGTTCTTC.